This T cell receptor beta chain was sequenced during a study of cytomegalovirus exposure and HLA in healthy donors. Primers for the PCR totalled 60 Vbeta and 13 Jbeta. The protocol was immunoSEQ multiplex PCR, while the TCRdb copy is restricted to in-frame clones and leaves out a portion. The table has roughly 180,000 clones, approximately 73% seen once. Worth noting for this clone: Antigen specificity is unknown.

Overall study findings and caveats: For most TCR beta V segments, an earlier analysis put the productive rate at about 87% or about 30% of the time. The study labeled 164 TCR beta chains cytomegalovirus-associated.

The CDR3 spans 11 residues. The receptor's source is a woman in her twenties or thirties in good health and CMV-seropositive. This chain joins TRBV21-1 and TRBJ2-1; the listed D gene, TRBD2, was not tested against the DNA. TRBV21-1 is termed a pseudogene. Specimen: PBMCs. The DNA of the CDR3 is TGTGCCAGCAGCAAGGGAGGAGAGCAGTTCTTC. Protein sequence: CASSKGGEQFF.